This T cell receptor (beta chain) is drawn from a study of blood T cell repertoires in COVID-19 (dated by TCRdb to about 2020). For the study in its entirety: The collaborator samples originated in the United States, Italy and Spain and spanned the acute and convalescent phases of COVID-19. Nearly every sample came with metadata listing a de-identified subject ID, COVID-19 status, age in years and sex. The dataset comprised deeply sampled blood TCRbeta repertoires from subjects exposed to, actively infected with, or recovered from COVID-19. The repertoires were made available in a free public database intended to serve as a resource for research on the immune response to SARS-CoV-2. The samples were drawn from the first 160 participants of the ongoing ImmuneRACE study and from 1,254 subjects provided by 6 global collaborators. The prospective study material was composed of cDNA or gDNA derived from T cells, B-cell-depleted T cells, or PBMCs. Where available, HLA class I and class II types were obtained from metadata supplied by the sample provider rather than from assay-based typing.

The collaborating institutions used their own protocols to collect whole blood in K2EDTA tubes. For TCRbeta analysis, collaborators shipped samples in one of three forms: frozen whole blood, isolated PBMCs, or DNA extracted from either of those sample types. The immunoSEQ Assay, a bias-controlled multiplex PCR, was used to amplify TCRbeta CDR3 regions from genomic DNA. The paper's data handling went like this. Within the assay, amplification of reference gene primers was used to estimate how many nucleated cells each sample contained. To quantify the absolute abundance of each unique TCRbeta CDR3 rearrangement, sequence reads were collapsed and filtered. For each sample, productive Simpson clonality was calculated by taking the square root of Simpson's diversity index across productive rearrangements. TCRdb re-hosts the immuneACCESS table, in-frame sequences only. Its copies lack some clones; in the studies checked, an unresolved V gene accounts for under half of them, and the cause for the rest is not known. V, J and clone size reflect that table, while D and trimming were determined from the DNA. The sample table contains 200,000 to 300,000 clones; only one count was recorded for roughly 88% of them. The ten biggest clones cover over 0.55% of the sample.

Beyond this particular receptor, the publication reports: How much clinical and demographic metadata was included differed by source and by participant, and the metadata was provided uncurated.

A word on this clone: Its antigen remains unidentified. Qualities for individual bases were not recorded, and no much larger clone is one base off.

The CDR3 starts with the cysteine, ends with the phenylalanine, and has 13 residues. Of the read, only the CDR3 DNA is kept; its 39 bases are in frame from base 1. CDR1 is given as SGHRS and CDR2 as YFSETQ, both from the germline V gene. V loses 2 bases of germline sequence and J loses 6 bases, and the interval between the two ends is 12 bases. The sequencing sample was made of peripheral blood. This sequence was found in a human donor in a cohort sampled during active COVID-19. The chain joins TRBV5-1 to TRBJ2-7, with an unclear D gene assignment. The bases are TGCGCCAGCAGCTTTAGCACGGTTCGCGAGCAGTACTTC. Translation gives CASSFSTVREQYF.